The source of this T cell receptor beta chain is a study of Ad26.COV2.S vaccination and SARS-CoV-2 variants. The study, taken as a whole, reports: Possibly, TCR breadth and depth analyses underestimated total T cell responses.

Treatment denoted: 15 to 20 received Ad26.COV2.S at low or high dose, single or two shots; 5 received placebo; per-sample allocation not given. Specimens were obtained on day 63 following the first vaccine or placebo injection. As regards this clone: Antigen: not known.

The repertoire was sequenced with immunoSEQ multiplex PCR; TCRdb's copy has only in-frame clones and lacks some. This sample carries around 450,000 clones, approximately 92% of them seen once, and the ten largest clones take around 2.6%. This specimen was peripheral blood, taken in a trial of Ad26.COV2.S vaccine versus placebo. This clonotype was obtained from a person aged 18-65 years who received the Ad26.COV2.S COVID-19 vaccine or a placebo.

The CDR3 region is CATGGTSGSETQYF. CDR3 in DNA: TGTGCCACCGGGGGGACTAGCGGGAGTGAGACCCAGTACTTC. The V call is TRBV10-3, the J call TRBJ2-5; 14 bases match TRBD2. This CDR3 has 14 amino acids. The V and J ends lost 10 bases and 5 bases, in that order; junction bases with no gene match: 6. CDR1 and CDR2 from the germline V gene are ENHRY and SYGVKD.